Detailed here is one TCR beta chain. This record comes from a study of blood T cell repertoires in COVID-19. Profiling relied on immunoSEQ multiplex PCR, and the TCRdb table lists in-frame clones only, not all of them. The sample has around 150,000 clones; approximately 95% are singletons. The source material was peripheral blood. The clonotype originates from a woman between 45 and 65 years old with acute or convalescent COVID-19.

The chain's CDR3 is CSFRSGGTGELFF. The CDR3 DNA is TGTTCCTTCCGGTCCGGTGGCACCGGGGAGCTGTTTTTT. The chain combines TRBV5-4 with TRBJ2-2; D remains ambiguous. CDR1 is SGHNT and CDR2 is YYREEE in the germline V gene (reference sequence). There are 13 residues in the CDR3.